The next 6 T cell receptor beta chains were all read from a single sample in a study of cytomegalovirus exposure and HLA in healthy donors (TCRdb year 2017). Libraries were built with the immunoSEQ multiplex PCR assay. For the multiplex PCR, a mixture combining 60 forward primers for TCR Vbeta segments and 13 reverse primers for TCR Jbeta segments was used. Drawn from immuneACCESS, this table holds only the in-frame rearrangements with V and J called that TCRdb kept. Clones are partly lost; checked studies trace under half to an unresolved V gene and leave the rest unexplained. The sample table contains 100,000 to 150,000 clones; only one count was recorded for 82% of them. The ten largest account for approximately 2.8% of the sample. The sequencing sample was made of PBMCs. Receptor source: a boy aged 2 to 10 in good health and CMV-seronegative.

This clone showed up just a few times. The chain carries TRBV7-2 and TRBJ2-2; 7 bases are shared with TRBD2. CDR1 SGHTA and CDR2 FQGNSA come from the germline V gene. V shed 3 bases, J shed 0 bases, and the junction held 4 bases outside the gene matches. The CDR3 is made up of 16 amino acids. As DNA, the CDR3 is TGTGCCAGCAGCTTTACTAGCGACCCGAACACCGGGGAGCTGTTTTTT. Its translation is CASSFTSDPNTGELFF.

J is TRBJ1-5 and V is TRBV10-3, with TRBD1 matching over 9 bases. The CDR3 contains 14 residues. From germline, CDR1 is ENHRY and CDR2 SYGVKD. The junction had 2 bases not matched to a gene; V was cut back by 4 bases and J by 4 bases. The DNA of the CDR3 is TGTGCCATCAGTGCCGGGACAGGGAATCAGCCCCAGCATTTT. Protein sequence: CAISAGTGNQPQHF.

The chain couples TRBV9 to TRBJ2-3; 13 bases are a match to TRBD2. Trimming removed 3 bases from V and 6 bases from J; junction bases left unmatched: 10. The germline gives CDR1 SGDLS, CDR2 YYNGEE. The CDR3 is 17 residues long. For the CDR3, the DNA is TGTGCCAGCAGCGCCAGTCCGGGACTAGCGGGGAGTGATACGCAGTATTTT. Protein product: CASSASPGLAGSDTQYF.

The chain carries TRBV5-4 and TRBJ1-1; perhaps TRBD1 as D (5 bases). The CDR3 runs 13 residues. Germline V gene lookup returns CDR1 SGHNT and CDR2 YYREEE (reference sequence). V was pared by 5 bases and J by 4 bases, with 12 bases between. This CDR3 reads CASRLQGVTEAFF. The CDR3, as DNA: TGTGCCAGCAGGCTTCAAGGGGTCACTGAAGCTTTCTTT.

The V gene is TRBV2, the J gene TRBJ2-3, with D perhaps TRBD1 (6 bases). The CDR3 extends over 13 amino acids. CDR1 and CDR2 from the germline V gene are SNHLY and FYNNEI. Deletions cut 6 bases from V and 5 bases from J, with 12 bases between. The CDR3 reads CASRTGGLDTQYF. Here the CDR3 DNA reads TGTGCCAGCAGGACAGGTGGCTTAGATACGCAGTATTTT.

The chain combines TRBV7-8 with TRBJ2-5; possibly TRBD2 for D (5 bases). The CDR3 loop spans 14 amino acids. The germline V gene encodes CDR1 SGHVS and CDR2 FQNEAQ. The ends were cut back, 5 bases at V and 3 bases at J, with 13 bases in the middle. CDR3 amino acids: CASSLRLQEETQYF. CDR3 in DNA: TGTGCCAGCAGCCTCCGACTACAAGAAGAGACCCAGTACTTC.